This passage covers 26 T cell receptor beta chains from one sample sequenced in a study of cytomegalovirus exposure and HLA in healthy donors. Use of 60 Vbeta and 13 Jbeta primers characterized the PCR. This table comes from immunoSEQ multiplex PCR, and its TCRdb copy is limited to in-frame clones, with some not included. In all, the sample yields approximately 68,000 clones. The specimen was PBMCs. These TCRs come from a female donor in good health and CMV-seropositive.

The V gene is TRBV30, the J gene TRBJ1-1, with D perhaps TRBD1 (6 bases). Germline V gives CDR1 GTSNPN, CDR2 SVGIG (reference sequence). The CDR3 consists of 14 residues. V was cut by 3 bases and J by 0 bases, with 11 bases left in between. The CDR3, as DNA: TGTGCCTGGAGAGCCCAGGGGCTGAACACTGAAGCTTTCTTT. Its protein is CAWRAQGLNTEAFF.

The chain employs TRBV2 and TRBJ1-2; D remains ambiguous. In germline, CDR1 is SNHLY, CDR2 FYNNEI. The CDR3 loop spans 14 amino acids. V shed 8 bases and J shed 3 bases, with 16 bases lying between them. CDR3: CASPRTHSDYGYTF. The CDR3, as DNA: TGTGCCAGCCCTAGGACTCACTCTGACTATGGCTACACCTTC.

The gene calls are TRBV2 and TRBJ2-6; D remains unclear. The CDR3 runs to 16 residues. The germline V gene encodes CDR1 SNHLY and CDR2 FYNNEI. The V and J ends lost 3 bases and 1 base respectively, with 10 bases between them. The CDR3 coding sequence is TGTGCCAGCAGTGACGTAGCTACTTCTGGGGCCAACGTCCTGACTTTC. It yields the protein CASSDVATSGANVLTF. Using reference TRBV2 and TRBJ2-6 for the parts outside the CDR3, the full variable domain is EPEVTQTPSHQVTQMGQEVILRCVPISNHLYFYWYRQILGQKVEFLVSFYNNEISEKSEIFDDQFSVERPDGSNFTLKIRSTKLEDSAMYFCASSDVATSGANVLTFGAGSRLTVL.

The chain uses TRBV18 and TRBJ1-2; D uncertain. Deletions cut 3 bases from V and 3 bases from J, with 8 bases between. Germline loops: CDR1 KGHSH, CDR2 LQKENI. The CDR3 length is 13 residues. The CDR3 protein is CASSPLADYGYTF. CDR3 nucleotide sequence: TGTGCCAGCTCACCCCTGGCAGACTATGGCTACACCTTC.

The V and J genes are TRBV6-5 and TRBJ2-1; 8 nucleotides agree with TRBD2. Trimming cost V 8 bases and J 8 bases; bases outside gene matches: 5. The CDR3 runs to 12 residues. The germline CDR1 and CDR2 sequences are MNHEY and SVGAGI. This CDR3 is CASGLAQDEQFF. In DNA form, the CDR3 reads TGTGCCAGCGGACTAGCTCAGGATGAGCAGTTCTTC.

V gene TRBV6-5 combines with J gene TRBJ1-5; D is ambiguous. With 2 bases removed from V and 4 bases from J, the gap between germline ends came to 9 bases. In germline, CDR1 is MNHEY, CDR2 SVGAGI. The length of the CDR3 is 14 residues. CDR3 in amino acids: CASSYLGGNQPQHF. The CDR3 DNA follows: TGTGCCAGCAGTTACCTCGGAGGGAATCAGCCCCAGCATTTT.

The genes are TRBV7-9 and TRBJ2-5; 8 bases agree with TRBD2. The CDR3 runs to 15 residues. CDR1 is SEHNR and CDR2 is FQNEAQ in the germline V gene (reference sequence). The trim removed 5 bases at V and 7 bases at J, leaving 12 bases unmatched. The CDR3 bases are TGTGCCAGCAGCAGAAGAAGTAGCGGGGTCGGGACCCAGTACTTC. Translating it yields CASSRRSSGVGTQYF.

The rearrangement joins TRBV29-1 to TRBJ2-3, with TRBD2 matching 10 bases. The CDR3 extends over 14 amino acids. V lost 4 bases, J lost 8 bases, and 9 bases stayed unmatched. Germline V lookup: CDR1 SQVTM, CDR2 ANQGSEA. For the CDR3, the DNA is TGCAGCGTTGGTGGACTAGCGGAAAAGGGTACGCAGTATTTT. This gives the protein CSVGGLAEKGTQYF.

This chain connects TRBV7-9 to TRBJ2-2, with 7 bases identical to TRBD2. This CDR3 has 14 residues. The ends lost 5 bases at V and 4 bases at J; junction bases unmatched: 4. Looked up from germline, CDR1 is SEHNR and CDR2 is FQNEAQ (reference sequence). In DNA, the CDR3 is TGTGCCAGCAGCCCAAGCGGGGTCACCGGGGAGCTGTTTTTT. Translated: CASSPSGVTGELFF.

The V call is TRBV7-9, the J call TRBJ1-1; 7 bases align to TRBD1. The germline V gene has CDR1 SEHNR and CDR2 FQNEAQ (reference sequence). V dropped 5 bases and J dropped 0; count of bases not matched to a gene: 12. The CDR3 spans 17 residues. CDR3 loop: CASSRWGQITMNTEAFF. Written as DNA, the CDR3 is TGTGCCAGCAGCCGTTGGGGACAGATAACAATGAACACTGAAGCTTTCTTT.

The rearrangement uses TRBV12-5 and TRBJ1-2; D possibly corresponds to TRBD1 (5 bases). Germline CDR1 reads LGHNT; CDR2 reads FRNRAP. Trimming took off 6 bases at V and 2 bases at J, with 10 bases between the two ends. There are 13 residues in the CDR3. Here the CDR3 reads CASGATENYGYTF. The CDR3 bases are TGTGCTAGTGGGGCGACAGAGAACTATGGCTACACCTTC.

CDR3 bases: TGTGCCAGCAGCGTAGAAGGGACAGGGGACACTGAAGCTTTCTTT. Amino acids: CASSVEGTGDTEAFF. The chain links TRBV9 to TRBJ1-1; the match to TRBD1 covers 10 bases. Germline V gene sequence: CDR1 SGDLS, CDR2 YYNGEE. The CDR3 sequence is 15 residues long. With V trimmed by 0 bases and J by 3 bases, 2 bases remained unmatched.

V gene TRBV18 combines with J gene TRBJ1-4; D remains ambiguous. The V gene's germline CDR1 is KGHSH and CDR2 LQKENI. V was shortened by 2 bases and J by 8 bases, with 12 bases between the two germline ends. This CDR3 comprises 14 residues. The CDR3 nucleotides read TGTGCCAGCTCACCAGGTCGGGGAGGGGAAAAACTGTTTTTT. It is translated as CASSPGRGGEKLFF. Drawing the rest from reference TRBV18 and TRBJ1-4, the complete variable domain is NAGVMQNPRHLVRRRGQEARLRCSPMKGHSHVYWYRQLPEEGLKFMVYLQKENIIDESGMPKERFSAEFPKEGPSILRIQQVVRGDSAAYFCASSPGRGGEKLFFGSGTQLSVL.

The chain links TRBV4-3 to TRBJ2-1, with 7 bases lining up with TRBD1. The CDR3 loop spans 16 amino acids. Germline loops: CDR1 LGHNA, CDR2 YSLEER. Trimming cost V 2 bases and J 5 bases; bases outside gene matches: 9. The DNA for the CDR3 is TGCGCCAGCAGCCAACAAGACAGGGATCCCGACAATGAGCAGTTCTTC. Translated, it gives CASSQQDRDPDNEQFF.

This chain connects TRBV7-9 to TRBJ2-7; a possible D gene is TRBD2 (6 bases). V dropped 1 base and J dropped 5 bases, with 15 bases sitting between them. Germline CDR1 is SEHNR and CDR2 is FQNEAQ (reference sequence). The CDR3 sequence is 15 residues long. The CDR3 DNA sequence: TGTGCCAGCAGCTTAGTCACAGGAGGGGTCGACGAGCAGTACTTC. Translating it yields CASSLVTGGVDEQYF.

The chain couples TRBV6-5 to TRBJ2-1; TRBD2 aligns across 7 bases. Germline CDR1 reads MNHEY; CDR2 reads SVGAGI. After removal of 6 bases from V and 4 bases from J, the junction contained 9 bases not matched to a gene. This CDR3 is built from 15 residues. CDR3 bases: TGTGCCAGCAGCCCGGGGCTAGCGGCTTACAATGAGCAGTTCTTC. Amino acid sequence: CASSPGLAAYNEQFF.

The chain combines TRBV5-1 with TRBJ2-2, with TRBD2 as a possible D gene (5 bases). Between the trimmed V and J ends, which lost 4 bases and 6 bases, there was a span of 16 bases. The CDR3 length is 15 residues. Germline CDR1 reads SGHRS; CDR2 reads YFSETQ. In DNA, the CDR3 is TGCGCCAGCAGCACCCGCCCCACCGGGGCCGGGGAGCTGTTTTTT. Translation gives CASSTRPTGAGELFF.

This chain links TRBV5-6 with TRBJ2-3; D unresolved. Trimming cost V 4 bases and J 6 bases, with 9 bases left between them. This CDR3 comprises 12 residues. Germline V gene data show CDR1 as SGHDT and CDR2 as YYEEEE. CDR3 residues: CASSPKRDTQYF. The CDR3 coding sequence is TGTGCCAGCAGCCCCAAGAGGGATACGCAGTATTTT.

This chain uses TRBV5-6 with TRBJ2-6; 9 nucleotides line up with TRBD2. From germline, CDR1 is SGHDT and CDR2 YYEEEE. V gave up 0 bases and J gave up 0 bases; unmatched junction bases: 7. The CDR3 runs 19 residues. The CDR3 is CASSLGVAGVNSGANVLTF. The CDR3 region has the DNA TGTGCCAGCAGCTTGGGGGTAGCGGGGGTGAACTCTGGGGCCAACGTCCTGACTTTC.

CDR3 residues: CASSPGLAVGELFF. CDR3 sequence (DNA): TGTGCCAGCAGCCCGGGACTAGCGGTCGGGGAGCTGTTTTTT. This chain uses TRBV11-2 with TRBJ2-2; TRBD2 aligns across 11 bases. Germline CDR1 reads SGHAT; CDR2 reads FQNNGV. After removal of 5 bases from V and 7 bases from J, the junction contained 3 bases not matched to a gene. The CDR3 is 14 amino acids.

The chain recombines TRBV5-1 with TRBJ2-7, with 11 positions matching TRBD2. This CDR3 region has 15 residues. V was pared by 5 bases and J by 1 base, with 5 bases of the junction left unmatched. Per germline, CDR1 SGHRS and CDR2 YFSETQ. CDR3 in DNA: TGCGCCAGCAGATCCGGGACTAGCGGTTCCTACGAGCAGTACTTC. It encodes CASRSGTSGSYEQYF.

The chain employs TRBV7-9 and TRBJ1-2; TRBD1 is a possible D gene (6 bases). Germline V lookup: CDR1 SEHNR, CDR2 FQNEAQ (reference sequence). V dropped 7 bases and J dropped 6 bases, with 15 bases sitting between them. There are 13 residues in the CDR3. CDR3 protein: CASTTGTTNGYTF. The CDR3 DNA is TGTGCCAGCACCACAGGGACGACTAATGGCTACACCTTC. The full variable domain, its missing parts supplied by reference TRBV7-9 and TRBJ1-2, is DTGVSQNPRHKITKRGQNVTFRCDPISEHNRLYWYRQTLGQGPEFLTYFQNEAQLEKSRLLSDRFSAERPKGSFSTLEIQRTEQGDSAMYLCASTTGTTNGYTFGSGTRLTVV.

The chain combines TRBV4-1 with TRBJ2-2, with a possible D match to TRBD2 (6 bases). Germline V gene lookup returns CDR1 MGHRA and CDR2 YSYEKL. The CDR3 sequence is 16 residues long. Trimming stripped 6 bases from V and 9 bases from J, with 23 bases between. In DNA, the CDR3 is TGCGCCAGCAGTCAAAGAGAGACTAGGTCGATATGGGAGCTGTTTTTT. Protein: CASSQRETRSIWELFF.

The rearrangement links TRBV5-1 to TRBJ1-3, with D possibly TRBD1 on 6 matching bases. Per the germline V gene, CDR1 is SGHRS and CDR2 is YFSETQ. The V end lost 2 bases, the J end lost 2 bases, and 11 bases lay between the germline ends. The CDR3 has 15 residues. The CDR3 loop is CASSFQTGAGNTIYF. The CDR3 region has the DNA TGCGCCAGCAGCTTCCAGACAGGCGCTGGAAACACCATATATTTT.

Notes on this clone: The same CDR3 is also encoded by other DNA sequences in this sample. The CDR3: CASSQGSGAVSEAFF. The CDR3 DNA reads TGCGCCAGCAGCCAAGGATCAGGGGCTGTAAGTGAAGCTTTCTTT. The chain couples TRBV4-3 to TRBJ1-1, with D tentatively TRBD1 (6 bases). The germline gives CDR1 LGHNA, CDR2 YSLEER. With 1 base removed from V and 7 bases from J, the gap between germline ends came to 16 bases. The CDR3 length is 15 residues.

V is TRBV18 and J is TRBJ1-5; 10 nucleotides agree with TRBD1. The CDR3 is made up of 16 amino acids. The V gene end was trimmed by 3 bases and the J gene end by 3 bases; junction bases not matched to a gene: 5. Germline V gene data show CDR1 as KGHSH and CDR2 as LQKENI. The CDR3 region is CASSPGQGGSNQPQHF. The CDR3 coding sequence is TGTGCCAGCTCACCCGGACAGGGGGGATCCAATCAGCCCCAGCATTTT.